This TCR beta chain was identified during a study of early T cells in non-severe SARS-CoV-2 infection. Germline values: CDR1 SGHNT, CDR2 YENEEA. This CDR3 comprises 16 residues. J lost 3 bases, V lost 3 bases, and 8 bases had no gene match. Using its own MiXCR run on the 5' RACE reads, TCRdb lists one record per CDR3 protein. This table holds 25,000 to 30,000 distinct CDR3 sequences, roughly 6% found once. This clonotype was detected ten times or more. This rearrangement joins TRBV11-3 to TRBJ2-3; 8 bases agree with TRBD1. Sequencing was done on a sample of whole blood. This sequence originates from an adult who was a healthcare worker with PCR-confirmed SARS-CoV-2 infection or an uninfected control (not recorded which). The CDR3 DNA sequence: TGTGCCAGCAGCTTGGAACAGGGGGGCGGGACAGATACGCAGTATTTT. Encoded protein: CASSLEQGGGTDTQYF. The variable domain in full, completed from reference TRBV11-3 and TRBJ2-3, reads EAGVVQSPRYKIIEKKQPVAFWCNPISGHNTLYWYLQNLGQGPELLIRYENEEAVDDSQLPKDRFSAERLKGVDSTLKIQPAELGDSAVYLCASSLEQGGGTDTQYFGPGTRLTVL.